The rows below give T cell receptor beta chains drawn from one sample of a study of T cell repertoires in cytomegalovirus infection. The antigens for these receptors are not known. TCRdb reprocessed the reads with MiXCR, giving one entry per CDR3 protein. The sample contains about 740,000 distinct CDR3 sequences, 30% to 40% of which appear only once. Material: cultured PBMCs, obtained from culture after CMV antigen stimulation. The receptors stem from a human donor in good health (CMV status not recorded). Some clones in this sample may be carry-over from other donors' samples. The CDR3 runs from the conserved cysteine through the conserved F or W. Each record gives: V gene, D gene, clone size, J gene, CDR3 protein, CDR3 DNA. A D gene is named only where the DNA matches it firmly. Some rows have no size entry. The others give once, few or many, or a class for an expanded clone.

TRBV7-2,.,.,TRBJ2-7,CASSLFLAPSYEQYF,TGTGCCAGCAGCTTATTCCTAGCGCCGTCCTACGAGCAGTACTTC
TRBV11-2,.,.,TRBJ1-1,CASRTVGYTEAFF,TGTGCCAGCAGGACAGTCGGGTATACTGAAGCTTTCTTT
TRBV7-8,TRBD2,few,TRBJ2-3,CASSLRRGGSDTQYF,TGTGCCAGCAGCTTACGGCGGGGGGGCTCAGATACGCAGTATTTT
TRBV28,TRBD1,.,TRBJ1-2,CASSQGERIYGYTF,TGTGCCAGCAGTCAGGGGGAGAGGATCTATGGCTACACCTTC
TRBV7-2,.,few,TRBJ2-3,CASSPRPRTDTQYF,TGTGCCAGCAGCCCTAGACCACGCACAGATACGCAGTATTTT
TRBV12-3/TRBV12-4,.,.,TRBJ1-1,CASSIGDTLNTEAFF,TGTGCCAGCAGCATTGGGGACACCCTGAACACTGAAGCTTTCTTT
TRBV20-1,.,.,TRBJ1-5,CSASVIEQGEYQPQHF,TGCAGTGCTAGTGTTATCGAACAGGGAGAGTATCAGCCCCAGCATTTT
TRBV12-3/TRBV12-4,TRBD2,few,TRBJ2-3,CASSWNSGRGFGTQYF,TGTGCCAGCAGTTGGAATAGCGGGAGAGGATTTGGTACGCAGTATTTT
TRBV19,.,few,TRBJ1-2,CASSMGVGQLPYGYTF,TGTGCCAGTAGTATGGGGGTTGGACAGCTTCCTTATGGCTACACCTTC
TRBV12-3/TRBV12-4,.,.,TRBJ2-7,CASSEESPYEQYF,TGTGCCAGCAGCGAGGAATCCCCCTACGAGCAGTACTTC
TRBV6-1,.,.,TRBJ2-3,CASREPPTDTQYF,TGTGCCAGCAGGGAGCCCCCCACAGATACGCAGTATTTT
TRBV7-6,.,medium-sized,TRBJ1-4,CASSSTSNEKLFF,TGTGCCAGCAGCTCCACGTCCAATGAAAAACTGTTTTTT
TRBV4-1,.,few,TRBJ2-4,CASSLQGGIRPWPKNIQYF,TGCGCCAGCAGCCTTCAGGGAGGTATCCGGCCGTGGCCCAAAAACATTCAGTACTTC
TRBV25-1,.,few,TRBJ2-6,CASSRQAPSGANVLTF,TGTGCCAGCAGTCGACAGGCTCCCTCTGGGGCCAACGTCCTGACTTTC
TRBV12-3/TRBV12-4,.,many,TRBJ2-7,CASRASGYEQYF,TGTGCCAGCAGGGCTAGTGGCTACGAGCAGTACTTC
TRBV7-6,TRBD1,few,TRBJ1-2,CASSTRQGSNGYTF,TGTGCCAGCAGCACCCGACAGGGATCAAATGGCTACACCTTC
TRBV7-2,.,many,TRBJ1-5,CASSRTVLNQPQHF,TGTGCCAGCAGCCGGACAGTCCTCAATCAGCCCCAGCATTTT
TRBV6-2/TRBV6-3,TRBD1,.,TRBJ2-7,CATPRGQGAPEQYF,TGTGCCACCCCTCGGGGACAGGGGGCCCCCGAGCAGTACTTC
TRBV7-2,.,many,TRBJ2-3,CASSFTARTDTQYF,TGTGCCAGCAGCTTTACGGCCCGCACAGATACGCAGTATTTT
TRBV6-2/TRBV6-3,.,.,TRBJ1-1,CASSYSARIQAFF,TGTGCCAGCAGTTACTCGGCCCGGATCCAAGCTTTCTTT
TRBV6-1,.,.,TRBJ1-5,CASSATEILPQHF,TGTGCCAGCAGTGCCACAGAGATTCTGCCCCAGCATTTT
TRBV19,TRBD1,.,TRBJ1-2,CASAAGGSNYGYTF,TGTGCCAGCGCGGCAGGGGGCTCCAACTATGGCTACACCTTC
TRBV11-2,TRBD1,.,TRBJ2-7,CASSNRQGVEQYF,TGTGCCAGCAGCAACCGACAGGGCGTCGAGCAGTACTTC
TRBV4-3,TRBD1,.,TRBJ2-7,CASSQDFWTGRNYEQYF,TGCGCCAGCAGCCAAGATTTTTGGACAGGGAGGAACTACGAGCAGTACTTC
TRBV7-2,.,few,TRBJ2-6,CASSLSAGTGANVLTF,TGTGCCAGCAGCTTAAGCGCAGGGACTGGGGCCAACGTCCTGACTTTC
TRBV7-8,TRBD1,many,TRBJ2-3,CASSSTETGIILGTDTQYF,TGTGCCAGCAGCTCAACCGAGACAGGGATTATCCTTGGAACAGATACGCAGTATTTT
TRBV20-1,.,few,TRBJ1-5,CSVGRAPNQPQHF,TGCAGTGTTGGCAGGGCCCCTAATCAGCCCCAGCATTTT
TRBV20-1,.,few,TRBJ2-4,CSLRPADSAIQYF,TGCAGTCTGAGGCCGGCAGATTCGGCCATTCAGTACTTC
TRBV7-2,TRBD2,.,TRBJ2-3,CASSFSGSGDTQYF,TGTGCCAGCAGCTTTAGCGGGAGTGGAGATACGCAGTATTTT
TRBV12-3/TRBV12-4,TRBD1,many,TRBJ1-1,CASTRDRVNTEAFF,TGTGCCAGCACCAGGGACAGAGTGAACACTGAAGCTTTCTTT
TRBV10-3,TRBD1,.,TRBJ1-1,CAISGTGEGNTEAFF,TGTGCCATCAGTGGTACAGGGGAGGGGAACACTGAAGCTTTCTTT
TRBV12-3/TRBV12-4,TRBD1,.,TRBJ2-7,CASSNTGTGLYEQYF,TGTGCCAGCAGTAATACCGGGACAGGGCTTTACGAGCAGTACTTC
TRBV7-9,.,.,TRBJ1-2,CASSPQRRTDYGYTF,TGTGCCAGCAGCCCGCAGCGAAGGACTGACTATGGCTACACCTTC
TRBV29-1,TRBD1,few,TRBJ1-1,CSVRGQGAVEKAFF,TGCAGCGTACGCGGACAGGGGGCCGTGGAGAAGGCTTTCTTT
TRBV20-1,.,.,TRBJ1-1,CSAPGDTEAFF,TGCAGTGCCCCCGGGGACACTGAAGCTTTCTTT
TRBV20-1,TRBD2,.,TRBJ2-1,CSASHSGAYNEQFF,TGCAGTGCTAGCCATAGCGGGGCATACAATGAGCAGTTCTTC
TRBV10-3,.,.,TRBJ2-1,CAISEGAASRNEQFF,TGTGCCATCAGTGAAGGGGCGGCTAGCAGAAATGAGCAGTTCTTC
TRBV18,.,.,TRBJ1-2,CASSPQGLRNGYTF,TGTGCCAGCTCACCCCAGGGCCTAAGAAACGGCTACACCTTC
TRBV4-1,.,.,TRBJ1-2,CASSQDAQQNYGYTF,TGCGCCAGCAGCCAAGACGCCCAGCAAAACTATGGCTACACCTTC